These 3 T cell receptor beta chains share one sample of origin, sequenced in a study of OX40 agonist ivuxolimab in advanced cancers. Sequenced by immunoSEQ multiplex PCR; TCRdb stores in-frame clones only, minus some. The table includes some 70,000 clones, more than 80% detected once. Sequences were derived from CD4+ or CD8+ T cells sorted from blood, sampled in a trial of the OX40 agonist ivuxolimab. The receptors come from an adult with an advanced solid tumor such as melanoma, head and neck, liver or kidney cancer.

The chain joins TRBV9 to TRBJ2-5; TRBD1 matches 7 bases. J was trimmed by 1 base and V by 3 bases; bases with no gene match: 3. Germline loops: CDR1 SGDLS, CDR2 YYNGEE. The CDR3 runs to 14 residues. The DNA for the CDR3 is TGTGCCAGCAGCGCCGACAGGGCCCAAGAGACCCAGTACTTC. Translated, it gives CASSADRAQETQYF. Full variable domain (remainder filled in from reference TRBV9 and TRBJ2-5): DSGVTQTPKHLITATGQRVTLRCSPRSGDLSVYWYQQSLDQGLQFLIQYYNGEERAKGNILERFSAQQFPDLHSELNLSSLELGDSALYFCASSADRAQETQYFGPGTRLLVL.

The V call is TRBV7-9, the J call TRBJ2-5; the D is unclear. The CDR3 is 11 residues long. Trimming cost V 5 bases and J 5 bases, with 6 bases left between them. Germline CDR1 SEHNR, CDR2 FQNEAQ (reference sequence). Written as DNA, the CDR3 is TGTGCCAGCAGCCAGATTGAGACCCAGTACTTC. Translated: CASSQIETQYF.

This clone was seen a handful of times. This rearrangement joins TRBV7-8 to TRBJ1-1; tentatively, D is TRBD1 (6 bases). V dropped 7 bases and J dropped 5 bases, with 14 bases sitting between them. The CDR3 has 13 residues. Looked up from germline, CDR1 is SGHVS and CDR2 is FQNEAQ. CDR3 sequence reads: CASTLGQQTEAFF. CDR3 DNA sequence: TGTGCCAGCACCCTAGGACAGCAGACTGAAGCTTTCTTT.